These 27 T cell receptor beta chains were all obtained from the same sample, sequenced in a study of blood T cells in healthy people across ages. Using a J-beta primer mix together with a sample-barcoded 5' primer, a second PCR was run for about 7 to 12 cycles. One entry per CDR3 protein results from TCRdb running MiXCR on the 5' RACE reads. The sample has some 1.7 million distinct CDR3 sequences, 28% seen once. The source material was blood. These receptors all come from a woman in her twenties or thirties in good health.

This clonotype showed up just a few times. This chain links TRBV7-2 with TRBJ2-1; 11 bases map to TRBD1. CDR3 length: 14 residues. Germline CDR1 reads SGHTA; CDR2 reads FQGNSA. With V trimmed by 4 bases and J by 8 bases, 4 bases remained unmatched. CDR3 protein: CASSWTGGLDEQFF. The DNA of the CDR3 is TGTGCCAGCAGCTGGACAGGGGGCCTCGATGAGCAGTTCTTC.

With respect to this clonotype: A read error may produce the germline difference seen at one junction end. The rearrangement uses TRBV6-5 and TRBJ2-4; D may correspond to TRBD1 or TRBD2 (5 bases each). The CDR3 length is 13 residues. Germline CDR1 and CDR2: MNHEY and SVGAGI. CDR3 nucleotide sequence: TGTACCAGCAGACTCCACAGTGGGGGCATTCAGTACTTC. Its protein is CTSRLHSGGIQYF.

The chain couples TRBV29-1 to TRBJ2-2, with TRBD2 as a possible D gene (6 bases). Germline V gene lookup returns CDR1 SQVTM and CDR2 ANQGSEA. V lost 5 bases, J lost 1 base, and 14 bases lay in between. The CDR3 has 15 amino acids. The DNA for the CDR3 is TGCAGCGTTAGGTGGAATAGCGGGAACACCGGGGAGCTGTTTTTT. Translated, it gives CSVRWNSGNTGELFF.

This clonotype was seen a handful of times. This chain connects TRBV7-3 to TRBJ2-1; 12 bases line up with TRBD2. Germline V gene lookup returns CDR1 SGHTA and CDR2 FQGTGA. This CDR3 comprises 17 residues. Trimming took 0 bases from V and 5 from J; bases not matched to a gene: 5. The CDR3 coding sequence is TGTGCCAGCAGCTTAACCCGGACTAGCGGGGTTAACAATGAGCAGTTCTTC. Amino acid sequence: CASSLTRTSGVNNEQFF. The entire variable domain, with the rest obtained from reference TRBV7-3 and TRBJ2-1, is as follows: GAGVSQTPSNKVTEKGKYVELRCDPISGHTALYWYRQSLGQGPEFLIYFQGTGAADDSGLPNDRFFAVRPEGSVSTLKIQRTERGDSAVYLCASSLTRTSGVNNEQFFGPGTRLTVL.

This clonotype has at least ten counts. The CDR3 loop is CASILRPGPREEQYF. The CDR3 DNA sequence: TGCGCCAGCATCCTACGACCGGGCCCCCGGGAGGAGCAGTACTTC. The V and J genes are TRBV5-1 and TRBJ2-7; a weak D match, TRBD2 (6 bases). The germline gives CDR1 SGHRS, CDR2 YFSETQ. V was trimmed by 6 bases and J by 7 bases, leaving 23 bases between them. The CDR3 runs 15 residues.

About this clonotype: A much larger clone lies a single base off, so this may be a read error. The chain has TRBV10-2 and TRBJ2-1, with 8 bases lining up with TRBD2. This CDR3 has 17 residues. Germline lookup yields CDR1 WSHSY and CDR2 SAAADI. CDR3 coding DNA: TGCGTCAGCAGTGAACCGCCCCCGGGGGGGCTATACAATGAGCAGTTCTTC. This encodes CVSSEPPPGGLYNEQFF.

CDR3 region: CSARDPAGGNQPQHF. The CDR3 DNA sequence: TGCAGTGCTAGAGATCCGGCTGGAGGGAATCAGCCCCAGCATTTT. The chain joins TRBV20-1 to TRBJ1-5, with no clear D. The germline V gene has CDR1 DFQATT and CDR2 SNEGSKA (reference sequence). Between the trimmed V and J ends, which lost 0 bases and 4 bases, there was a span of 13 bases. This CDR3 is built from 15 residues.

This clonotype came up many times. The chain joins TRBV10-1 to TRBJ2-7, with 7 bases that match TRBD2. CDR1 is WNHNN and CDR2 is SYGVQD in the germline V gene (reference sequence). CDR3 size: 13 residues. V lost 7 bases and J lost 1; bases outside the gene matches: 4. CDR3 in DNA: TGCGCCAGCACGGCTAGCGGTTCCTACGAGCAGTACTTC. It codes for CASTASGSYEQYF.

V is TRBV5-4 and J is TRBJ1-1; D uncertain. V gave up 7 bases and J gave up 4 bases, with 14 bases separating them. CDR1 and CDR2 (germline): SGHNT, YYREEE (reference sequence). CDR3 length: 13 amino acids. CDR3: CASGRPPLTEAFF. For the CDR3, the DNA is TGTGCCAGCGGTCGTCCTCCACTCACTGAAGCTTTCTTT.

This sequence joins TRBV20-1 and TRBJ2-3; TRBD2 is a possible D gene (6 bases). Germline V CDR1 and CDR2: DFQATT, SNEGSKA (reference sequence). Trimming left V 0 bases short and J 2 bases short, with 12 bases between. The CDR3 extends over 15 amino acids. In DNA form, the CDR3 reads TGCAGTGCTAGAGAGGCGGCTAGCGTCACAGATACGCAGTATTTT. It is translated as CSAREAASVTDTQYF.

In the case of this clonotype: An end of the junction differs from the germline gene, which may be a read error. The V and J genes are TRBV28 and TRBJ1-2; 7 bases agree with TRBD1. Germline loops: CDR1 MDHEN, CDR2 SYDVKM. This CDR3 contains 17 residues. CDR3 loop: CAGSSQGGQPFNYGYTF. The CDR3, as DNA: TGTGCCGGCAGTTCTCAGGGGGGACAGCCGTTTAACTATGGCTACACCTTC.

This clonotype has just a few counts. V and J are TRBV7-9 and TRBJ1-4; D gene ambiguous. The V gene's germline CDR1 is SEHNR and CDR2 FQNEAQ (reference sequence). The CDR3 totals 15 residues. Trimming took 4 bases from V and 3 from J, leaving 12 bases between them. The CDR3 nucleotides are TGTGCCAGCAGCTCCCCCCCGTTGGCTAATGAAAAACTGTTTTTT. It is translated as CASSSPPLANEKLFF.

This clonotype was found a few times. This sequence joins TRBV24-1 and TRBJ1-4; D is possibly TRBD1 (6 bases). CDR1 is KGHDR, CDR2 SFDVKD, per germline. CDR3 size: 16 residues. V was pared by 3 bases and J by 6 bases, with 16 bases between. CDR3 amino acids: CATSDPGGPGDEKLFF. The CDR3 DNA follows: TGTGCCACCAGTGATCCGGGGGGCCCAGGGGATGAAAAACTGTTTTTT.

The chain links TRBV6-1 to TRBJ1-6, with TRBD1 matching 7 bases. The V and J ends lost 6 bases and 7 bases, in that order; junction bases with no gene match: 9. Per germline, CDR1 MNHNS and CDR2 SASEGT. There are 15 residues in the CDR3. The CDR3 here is CASSGGQVTNSPLHF. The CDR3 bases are TGTGCCAGCAGCGGCGGACAGGTGACGAATTCACCCCTCCACTTT.

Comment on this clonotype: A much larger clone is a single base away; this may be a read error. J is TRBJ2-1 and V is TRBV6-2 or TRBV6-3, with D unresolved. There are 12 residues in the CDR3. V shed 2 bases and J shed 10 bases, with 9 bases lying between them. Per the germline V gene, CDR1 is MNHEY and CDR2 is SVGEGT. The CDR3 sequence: CASSYNPYEQFF. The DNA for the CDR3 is TGTGCCAGCAGTTACAACCCCTACGAGCAGTTCTTC.

The CDR3 DNA is TGTGCCAGCAGTAGAAGAGCTTATGGGGACACAGATACGCAGTATTTT. Its translation is CASSRRAYGDTDTQYF. The chain links TRBV6-1 to TRBJ2-3, with D hard to call. The CDR3 totals 16 residues. The germline V gene encodes CDR1 MNHNS and CDR2 SASEGT. V lost 5 bases and J lost 2, with 17 bases in between.

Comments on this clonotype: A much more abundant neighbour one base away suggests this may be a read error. The CDR3 loop reads CAISTGTSSEQFF. In DNA form, the CDR3 reads TGTGCCATCAGTACCGGGACTAGCAGCGAGCAGTTCTTC. The genes are TRBV10-3 and TRBJ2-1; TRBD2 aligns across 9 bases. With 5 bases clipped from V and 10 bases from J, the junction kept 6 bases outside the gene matches. CDR1 and CDR2 (germline): ENHRY, SYGVKD. This CDR3 region has 13 residues.

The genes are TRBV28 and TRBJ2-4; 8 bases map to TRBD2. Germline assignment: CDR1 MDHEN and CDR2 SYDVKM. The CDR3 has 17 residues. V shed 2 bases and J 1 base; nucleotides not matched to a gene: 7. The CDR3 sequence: CASSLLRGAGAKNIQYF. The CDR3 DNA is TGTGCCAGCAGTTTACTGCGGGGGGCCGGGGCCAAAAACATTCAGTACTTC.

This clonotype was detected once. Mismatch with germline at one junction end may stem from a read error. The CDR3 DNA follows: TGTGCCAGTAGTTCACTATACAGGGGGAACACTGAAGCTTTC. It specifies CASSSLYRGNTEAF. The rearrangement uses TRBV19 and TRBJ2-6; TRBD1 aligns across 8 bases. This CDR3 region has 14 residues. CDR1 is LNHDA, CDR2 SQIVND, per germline (reference sequence).

The chain's CDR3 is CASSSQRQGPETQYF. The CDR3 DNA sequence: TGTGCCAGCAGCTCCCAAAGACAGGGGCCGGAGACCCAGTACTTC. This chain links TRBV7-9 with TRBJ2-7; 8 bases line up with TRBD1. The J call may be faulty, since TRBJ2-5 better matches the DNA end. Germline V CDR1 and CDR2: SEHNR, FQNEAQ (reference sequence). The CDR3 totals 15 residues.

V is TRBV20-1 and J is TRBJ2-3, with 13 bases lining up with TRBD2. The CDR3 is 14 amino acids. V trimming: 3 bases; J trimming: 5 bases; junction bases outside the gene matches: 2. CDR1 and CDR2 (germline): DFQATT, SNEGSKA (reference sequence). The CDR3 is CSARTSGRKDTQYF. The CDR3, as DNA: TGCAGTGCTAGGACTAGCGGGAGGAAAGATACGCAGTATTTT.

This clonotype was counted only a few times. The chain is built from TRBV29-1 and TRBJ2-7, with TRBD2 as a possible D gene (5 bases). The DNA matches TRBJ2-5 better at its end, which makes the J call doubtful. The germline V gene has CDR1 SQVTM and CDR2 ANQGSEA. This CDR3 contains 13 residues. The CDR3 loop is CSVVRAGKGTQYF. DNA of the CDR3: TGCAGCGTTGTGCGGGCAGGAAAAGGGACCCAGTACTTC.

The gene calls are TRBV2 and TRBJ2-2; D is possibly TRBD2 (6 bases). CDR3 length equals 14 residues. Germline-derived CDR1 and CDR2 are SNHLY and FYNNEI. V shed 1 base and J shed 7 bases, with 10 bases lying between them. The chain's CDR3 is CASSEGARGGELFF. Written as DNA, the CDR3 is TGTGCCAGCAGTGAAGGCGCGCGGGGCGGGGAGCTGTTTTTT. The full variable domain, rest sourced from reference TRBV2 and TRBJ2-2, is EPEVTQTPSHQVTQMGQEVILRCVPISNHLYFYWYRQILGQKVEFLVSFYNNEISEKSEIFDDQFSVERPDGSNFTLKIRSTKLEDSAMYFCASSEGARGGELFFGEGSRLTVL.

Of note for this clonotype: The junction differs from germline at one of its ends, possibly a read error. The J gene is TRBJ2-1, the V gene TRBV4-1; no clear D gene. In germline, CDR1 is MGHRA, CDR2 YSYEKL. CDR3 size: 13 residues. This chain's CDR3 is CAGSRDIYNEQCF. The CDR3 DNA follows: TGCGCCGGCAGCCGTGACATTTACAATGAACAGTGCTTC.

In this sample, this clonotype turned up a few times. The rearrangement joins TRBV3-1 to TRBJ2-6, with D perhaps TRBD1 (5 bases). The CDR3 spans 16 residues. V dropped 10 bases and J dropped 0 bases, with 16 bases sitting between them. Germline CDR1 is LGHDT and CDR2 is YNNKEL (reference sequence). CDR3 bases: TGTGCCAACACGGGCAGGGCGAGCTCTGGGGCCAACGTCCTGACTTTC. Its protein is CANTGRASSGANVLTF.

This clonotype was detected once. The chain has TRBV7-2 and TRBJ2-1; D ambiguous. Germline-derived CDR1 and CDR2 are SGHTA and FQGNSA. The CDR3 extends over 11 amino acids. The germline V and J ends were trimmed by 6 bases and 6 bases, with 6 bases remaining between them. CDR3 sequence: CTSSFSNEQFF. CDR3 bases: TGTACCAGCAGTTTTAGCAATGAGCAGTTCTTC.

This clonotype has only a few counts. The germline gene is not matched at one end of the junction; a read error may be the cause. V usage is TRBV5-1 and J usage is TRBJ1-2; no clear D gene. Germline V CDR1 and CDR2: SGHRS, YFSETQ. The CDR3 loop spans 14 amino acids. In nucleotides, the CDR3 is TGCACCAGCAGCATGGCATACGACGTAAGTGGCTACACCTTC. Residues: CTSSMAYDVSGYTF.